This TCR beta chain derives from a study of CD4 T cells in relation to SARS-CoV-2 and coronaviruses. The wider study: The restricting HLA molecule for shared crossreactive spike epitopes was mapped. Study findings and constraints: According to naive versus memory sequencing, detected responses are memory recall, not newly primed.

Germline CDR1 reads SGHRS; CDR2 reads YFSETQ. The V and J ends lost 3 bases and 8 bases, in that order; junction bases with no gene match: 11. CDR3 length equals 15 residues. CD4 enrichment then naive enrichment separated naive from memory CD4+ cells. This clone was seen only a few times. Its antigen is not known. Assay: immunoSEQ multiplex PCR; the TCRdb copy retains only in-frame clones and omits some. In the table there are about 38,000 clones, approximately 88% of which are singletons. This rearrangement joins TRBV5-1 to TRBJ1-2; 9 bases map to TRBD1. The clonotype originates from an adult with COVID-19. Material: memory CD4+ T cells from PBMCs. In DNA, the CDR3 is TGCGCCAGCAGCTCGACCGGGACAGGGCTAAAGGGCTACACCTTC. Amino acids: CASSSTGTGLKGYTF.